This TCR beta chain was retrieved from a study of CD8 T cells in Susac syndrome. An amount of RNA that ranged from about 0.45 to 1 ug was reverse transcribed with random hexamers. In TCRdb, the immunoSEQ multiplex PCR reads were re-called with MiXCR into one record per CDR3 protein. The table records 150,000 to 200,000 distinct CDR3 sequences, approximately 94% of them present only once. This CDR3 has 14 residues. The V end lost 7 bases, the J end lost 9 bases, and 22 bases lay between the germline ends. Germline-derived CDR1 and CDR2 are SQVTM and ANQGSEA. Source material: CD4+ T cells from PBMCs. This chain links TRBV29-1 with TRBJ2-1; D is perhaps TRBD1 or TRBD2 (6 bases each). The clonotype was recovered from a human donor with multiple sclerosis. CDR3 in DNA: TGCAGCGCTCTTTCATCGTGGGGGGCGGGTGAGCAGTTCTTC. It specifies CSALSSWGAGEQFF.